This T cell receptor (beta chain) was found in a study of cytomegalovirus exposure and HLA in healthy donors. Amplification used 60 Vbeta primers and 13 Jbeta primers. Measured with immunoSEQ multiplex PCR; TCRdb has only the in-frame clones, and not every one. The table includes around 140,000 clones, less than 80% detected once. This clone was observed a few times. Sequencing input: PBMCs. The sequence derives from a man aged 45-65 years in good health and CMV-seropositive.

As DNA, the CDR3 is TGTGCCAGCAGTCCGCGGACTAGCGGTAGCGCAGATACGCAGTATTTT. Translating it yields CASSPRTSGSADTQYF. The rearrangement links TRBV27 to TRBJ2-3; 10 bases fit TRBD2. Per the germline V gene, CDR1 is MNHEY and CDR2 is SMNVEV (reference sequence). CDR3 length: 16 residues. The V segment lost 5 bases and the J segment 4 bases; nucleotides outside the gene matches: 9.